These 28 T cell receptor beta chains originate from one sample sequenced in a study of shared clonotypes between healthy human individuals. Generated by immunoSEQ multiplex PCR, the TCRdb table keeps only in-frame clones and is missing some. The table records under 2.5 million clones, 92% of them present only once. Sequenced: naive CD4+ T cells from PBMCs. Sample subset: CD45RA+ positively selected. The origin of the receptors is a man aged 18 to 35 in good health. Some clones in this sample may be carry-over from other donors' samples.

The chain carries TRBV30 and TRBJ2-7; 9 bases fit TRBD1. The CDR3 contains 14 residues. V was pared by 2 bases and J by 4 bases, with 6 bases of the junction left unmatched. Germline loops: CDR1 GTSNPN, CDR2 SVGIG (reference sequence). The CDR3 DNA reads TGTGCCTGGAGTACCACAGGGGGCTCTTACGAGCAGTACTTC. The encoded protein is CAWSTTGGSYEQYF.

The J gene is TRBJ1-4, the V gene TRBV6-1; TRBD1 might be the D (5 bases). Per germline, CDR1 MNHNS and CDR2 SASEGT. Trimming left V 4 bases short and J 7 bases short, with 13 bases between. CDR3 length: 14 amino acids. As DNA, the CDR3 is TGTGCCAGCAGTGTTTTAAGGGGAAGTGAAAAACTGTTTTTT. Encoded protein: CASSVLRGSEKLFF.

This sequence joins TRBV5-1 and TRBJ2-2; the D gene is possibly TRBD1 (5 bases). CDR1 is SGHRS and CDR2 is YFSETQ in the germline V gene. V lost 0 bases to trimming and J lost 2 bases, with 11 bases between them. This CDR3 has 16 amino acids. The CDR3 sequence is CASSLVGDFNTGELFF. The CDR3 DNA is TGCGCCAGCAGCTTGGTAGGGGATTTCAACACCGGGGAGCTGTTTTTT.

The genes are TRBV5-1 and TRBJ2-7; unclear D gene. This CDR3 contains 15 residues. Germline values: CDR1 SGHRS, CDR2 YFSETQ. Deletions cut 0 bases from V and 0 bases from J, with 10 bases between. This CDR3 reads CASSLGSTDSYEQYF. The CDR3 DNA reads TGCGCCAGCAGCTTGGGGTCGACGGACTCCTACGAGCAGTACTTC.

The genes are TRBV4-3 and TRBJ2-1, with D unresolved. This CDR3 comprises 17 residues. Germline V gene lookup returns CDR1 LGHNA and CDR2 YSLEER. V lost 1 base, J lost 0 bases, and 13 bases lay in between. In nucleotides, the CDR3 is TGCGCCAGCAGCCAAGGGGTAGGGAAGAGCTCCTACAATGAGCAGTTCTTC. Translated: CASSQGVGKSSYNEQFF.

The V gene is TRBV6-5, the J gene TRBJ2-2, with D possibly called TRBD1 or TRBD2 (5 bases each). Germline values: CDR1 MNHEY, CDR2 SVGAGI. V lost 5 bases to trimming and J lost 13 bases, with 20 bases between them. CDR3 length equals 14 residues. Here the CDR3 reads CASSEDGARAALFF. CDR3 DNA: TGTGCCAGCAGTGAGGACGGGGCCCGGGCCGCGCTGTTTTTT.

The V call is TRBV15, the J call TRBJ2-3; 8 nucleotides agree with TRBD2. The junction had 11 bases not matched to a gene; V was cut back by 2 bases and J by 4 bases. Germline V gives CDR1 LNHNV, CDR2 YYDKDF (reference sequence). The CDR3 is 17 residues long. The CDR3 nucleotides are TGTGCCACCAGCAGACGTCCCGGGGGGGTAAGGGCAGATACGCAGTATTTT. This codes for CATSRRPGGVRADTQYF. Full variable domain (outside the CDR3, taken from reference TRBV15 and TRBJ2-3): DAMVIQNPRYQVTQFGKPVTLSCSQTLNHNVMYWYQQKSSQAPKLLFHYYDKDFNNEADTPDNFQSRRPNTSFCFLDIRSPGLGDTAMYLCATSRRPGGVRADTQYFGPGTRLTVL.

The chain employs TRBV5-4 and TRBJ1-1; possible D gene TRBD1, 5 bases. Deletions cut 4 bases from V and 3 bases from J, with 16 bases between. CDR1 and CDR2 from the germline V gene are SGHNT and YYREEE (reference sequence). The CDR3 contains 15 residues. This CDR3 reads CASSPRARDDTEAFF. The CDR3 DNA reads as TGTGCCAGCAGCCCTAGGGCCCGGGACGACACTGAAGCTTTCTTT.

Note on this clone: The same CDR3 is also encoded by other DNA sequences in this sample. As DNA, the CDR3 is TGCGCCAGCAGCGGGGCGGGACAAGAGACCCAGTACTTC. This encodes CASSGAGQETQYF. The genes are TRBV5-1 and TRBJ2-5; D possibly corresponds to TRBD2 (6 bases). The CDR3 loop spans 13 amino acids. The V and J ends lost 4 bases and 2 bases respectively, with 9 bases between them. Germline CDR1 is SGHRS and CDR2 is YFSETQ.

V is TRBV11-2 and J is TRBJ2-5, with no clear D. CDR3 length equals 15 residues. Trimming stripped 3 bases from V and 1 base from J, with 12 bases between. CDR1 SGHAT and CDR2 FQNNGV come from the germline V gene. The CDR3 protein is CASSLQSGPQETQYF. CDR3 DNA: TGTGCCAGCAGCTTGCAATCTGGTCCCCAAGAGACCCAGTACTTC.

This sequence joins TRBV4-1 and TRBJ2-5, with D hard to call. The germline CDR1 and CDR2 sequences are MGHRA and YSYEKL. V lost 1 base, J lost 2 bases, and 8 bases lay in between. The CDR3 runs to 14 residues. This CDR3 reads CASSQVQLQETQYF. CDR3 sequence (DNA): TGCGCCAGCAGCCAAGTACAGCTTCAAGAGACCCAGTACTTC.

The V and J genes are TRBV9 and TRBJ2-5; a weak D match, TRBD1 (6 bases). The CDR3 loop spans 15 amino acids. The V gene's germline CDR1 is SGDLS and CDR2 YYNGEE. V was pared by 3 bases and J by 1 base, with 13 bases between. The CDR3 DNA reads TGTGCCAGCAGCGGGGGACAAGGGGGCCAAGAGACCCAGTACTTC. This translates into CASSGGQGGQETQYF.

Notes on this clone: Other DNA sequences in this sample translate to the same CDR3. The rearrangement links TRBV9 to TRBJ1-3, with D perhaps matching TRBD1 (5 bases). With 0 bases removed from V and 3 bases from J, the gap between germline ends came to 7 bases. In germline, CDR1 is SGDLS, CDR2 YYNGEE. The CDR3 extends over 14 amino acids. CDR3: CASSVGGDGNTIYF. CDR3 DNA sequence: TGTGCCAGCAGCGTAGGGGGGGATGGAAACACCATATATTTT.

The V gene is TRBV19, the J gene TRBJ1-1; no reliable D call. The germline V and J ends were trimmed by 1 base and 5 bases, with 14 bases remaining between them. Germline-derived CDR1 and CDR2 are LNHDA and SQIVND (reference sequence). The CDR3 loop spans 15 amino acids. The CDR3 sequence is CASSIVVNERTEAFF. The CDR3 coding sequence is TGTGCCAGTAGTATAGTCGTGAACGAAAGGACTGAAGCTTTCTTT.

As regards this clone: This CDR3 is also generated by other DNA sequences in the sample. The CDR3 loop reads CASSPYNEQFF. Here the CDR3 DNA reads TGTGCCAGCAGTCCGTACAATGAGCAGTTCTTC. The chain is built from TRBV28 and TRBJ2-1; no clear D gene. The CDR3 sequence is 11 residues long. In germline, CDR1 is MDHEN, CDR2 SYDVKM. Trimming removed 5 bases from V and 4 bases from J, with 3 bases in between.

The chain carries TRBV6-1 and TRBJ2-7; a possible D gene is TRBD2 (6 bases). Germline-derived CDR1 and CDR2 are MNHNS and SASEGT. The CDR3 covers 12 residues. The germline V and J ends were trimmed by 8 bases and 2 bases, with 10 bases remaining between them. CDR3 in amino acids: CASGRMPYEQYF. As DNA, the CDR3 is TGTGCCAGCGGGAGGATGCCCTACGAGCAGTACTTC.

The gene calls are TRBV5-1 and TRBJ2-7, with D uncertain. The V gene lost 4 bases and the J gene lost 3 bases, with 17 bases spanning the gap. The CDR3 has 15 amino acids. Germline CDR1 SGHRS, CDR2 YFSETQ. CDR3 bases: TGCGCCAGCAGCCCTTCCTATCGGAGTTACTACGAGCAGTACTTC. This encodes CASSPSYRSYYEQYF.

This chain uses TRBV10-3 with TRBJ2-6, with D unresolved. The V end lost 4 bases, the J end lost 0 bases, and 7 bases lay between the germline ends. The CDR3 contains 15 residues. Germline-derived CDR1 and CDR2 are ENHRY and SYGVKD. The CDR3 here is CAISAEVSGANVLTF. CDR3 bases: TGTGCCATCAGTGCGGAAGTCTCTGGGGCCAACGTCCTGACTTTC.

This sequence joins TRBV27 and TRBJ2-7, with 7 positions matching TRBD1. After removal of 4 bases from V and 1 base from J, the junction contained 13 bases not matched to a gene. CDR3 size: 17 residues. Looked up from germline, CDR1 is MNHEY and CDR2 is SMNVEV (reference sequence). The CDR3 reads CASSSTWRAGGSYEQYF. Here the CDR3 DNA reads TGTGCCAGCAGTTCCACCTGGCGGGCAGGGGGTTCCTACGAGCAGTACTTC.

The chain couples TRBV7-9 to TRBJ2-5; D perhaps matches TRBD1 (6 bases). The CDR3 runs 17 residues. The V and J ends lost 2 bases and 0 bases respectively, with 16 bases between them. The germline gives CDR1 SEHNR, CDR2 FQNEAQ (reference sequence). The CDR3 bases are TGTGCCAGCAGCTTATTAGGGACACCGGGGTACCAAGAGACCCAGTACTTC. Translated, it gives CASSLLGTPGYQETQYF.

The chain couples TRBV29-1 to TRBJ2-7, with D unresolved. The CDR3 totals 11 residues. The germline CDR1 and CDR2 sequences are SQVTM and ANQGSEA. Trimming shortened V by 6 bases and J by 6 bases, and 12 bases separated the two germline ends. The CDR3 loop is CSVMSTGEQYF. The CDR3 DNA follows: TGCAGCGTGATGTCGACGGGCGAGCAGTACTTC.

The chain couples TRBV28 to TRBJ1-1; 7 nucleotides match TRBD1. CDR1 and CDR2 from the germline V gene are MDHEN and SYDVKM. The CDR3 extends over 15 amino acids. Trimming at V came to 3 bases and at J to 4 bases, leaving 8 bases not matched to a gene. The DNA of the CDR3 is TGTGCCAGCAGTTTGCCCAGGGGGGATGGCACTGAAGCTTTCTTT. The encoded protein is CASSLPRGDGTEAFF.

The chain combines TRBV11-2 with TRBJ2-1; 7 bases are shared with TRBD2. Trimming took 5 bases from V and 3 from J; bases not matched to a gene: 10. CDR3 length: 16 residues. Germline lookup yields CDR1 SGHAT and CDR2 FQNNGV. The DNA for the CDR3 is TGTGCCAGCAGCCGCAGGCTAGCGGAGCACTACAATGAGCAGTTCTTC. Residues: CASSRRLAEHYNEQFF. Filled out from reference TRBV11-2 and TRBJ2-1, the complete variable domain reads EAGVAQSPRYKIIEKRQSVAFWCNPISGHATLYWYQQILGQGPKLLIQFQNNGVVDDSQLPKDRFSAERLKGVDSTLKIQPAKLEDSAVYLCASSRRLAEHYNEQFFGPGTRLTVL.

This chain joins TRBV5-4 and TRBJ2-2; D is unclear. CDR3 length: 16 amino acids. Germline V gene sequence: CDR1 SGHNT, CDR2 YYREEE (reference sequence). V lost 0 bases to trimming and J lost 3 bases, with 12 bases between them. The CDR3, as DNA: TGTGCCAGCAGCTTGGCCAACAGCTACTACACCGGGGAGCTGTTTTTT. Protein: CASSLANSYYTGELFF.

This chain connects TRBV21-1 to TRBJ2-1; the table's D call, TRBD1, was not checked against the DNA. TRBV21-1 is listed as a pseudogene. The CDR3 contains 14 residues. The CDR3 protein is CASSISQGYNEQFF. As DNA, the CDR3 is TGTGCCAGCAGCATCTCACAGGGGTACAATGAGCAGTTCTTC.

This clone occurred once. V gene TRBV7-2 combines with J gene TRBJ2-7; no definite D call. Trimming cost V 5 bases and J 1 base, with 15 bases left between them. This CDR3 contains 15 residues. From germline, CDR1 is SGHTA and CDR2 FQGNSA. CDR3 bases: TGTGCCAGCAGCCCCTGGCGGAGTGGGTCCTACGAGCAGTACTTC. Its translation is CASSPWRSGSYEQYF.

The chain couples TRBV27 to TRBJ1-4; the match to TRBD1 covers 9 bases. Germline V lookup: CDR1 MNHEY, CDR2 SMNVEV (reference sequence). V trimming: 6 bases; J trimming: 6 bases; junction bases outside the gene matches: 5. The CDR3 covers 14 residues. For the CDR3, the DNA is TGTGCCAGCAGAGGGACAGGGATATATGAAAAACTGTTTTTT. This encodes CASRGTGIYEKLFF.

The rearrangement links TRBV19 to TRBJ2-5; 7 bases are a match to TRBD1. Per germline, CDR1 LNHDA and CDR2 SQIVND (reference sequence). This CDR3 has 16 amino acids. After removal of 6 bases from V and 3 bases from J, the junction contained 13 bases not matched to a gene. CDR3: CASRRGQGMGEETQYF. In nucleotides, the CDR3 is TGTGCCAGTAGAAGGGGGCAGGGGATGGGCGAAGAGACCCAGTACTTC. The variable domain in full, with the rest retrieved from reference TRBV19 and TRBJ2-5, is DGGITQSPKYLFRKEGQNVTLSCEQNLNHDAMYWYRQDPGQGLRLIYYSQIVNDFQKGDIAEGYSVSREKKESFPLTVTSAQKNPTAFYLCASRRGQGMGEETQYFGPGTRLLVL.